These 17 T cell receptor beta chains were all obtained from the same sample, sequenced in a study of T cell repertoires in cytomegalovirus infection. MiXCR was run by TCRdb on the reads, yielding one entry per CDR3 protein. The sample shows about 770,000 distinct CDR3 sequences, 29% of them seen only once. The antigens of these receptors remain unknown. The sample consisted of cultured CD8+ T cells from PBMCs, taken from culture after CMV antigen stimulation. The source is a human donor in good health (CMV status not recorded). Some clones in this sample may be carry-over from other donors' samples.

This clonotype was recorded many times. The chain couples TRBV7-8 to TRBJ1-1, with D unresolved. Germline V lookup: CDR1 SGHVS, CDR2 FQNEAQ. The CDR3 has 13 amino acids. Trimming took 5 bases from V and 6 from J, leaving 13 bases between them. CDR3 amino acids: CASSVTFAAEAFF. In DNA form, the CDR3 reads TGTGCCAGCAGCGTGACCTTTGCTGCTGAAGCTTTCTTT.

This clonotype was picked up a small number of times. This chain uses TRBV6-5 with TRBJ2-1; unclear D gene. The CDR3 loop spans 11 amino acids. Per the germline V gene, CDR1 is MNHEY and CDR2 is SVGAGI. Trimming removed 2 bases at V and 7 bases at J, with 3 bases between. As DNA, the CDR3 is TGTGCCAGCAGTTACCAGAATGAGCAGTTCTTC. Translating gives CASSYQNEQFF.

This clonotype was observed a few times. The chain joins TRBV10-2 to TRBJ1-4; D remains ambiguous. Deletions cut 4 bases from V and 7 bases from J, with 7 bases between. Germline loops: CDR1 WSHSY, CDR2 SAAADI. The CDR3 is 12 amino acids. The DNA of the CDR3 is TGCGCCAGCAGTGCGGGGTCTGAAAAACTGTTTTTT. Protein: CASSAGSEKLFF.

The chain combines TRBV6-2 or TRBV6-3 with TRBJ1-2, with D possibly being TRBD1 (5 bases). The germline gives CDR1 MNHEY, CDR2 SVGEGT. This CDR3 comprises 11 residues. Trimming removed 8 bases from V and 8 bases from J, with 12 bases in between. CDR3 residues: CASVDGGGYTF. CDR3 nucleotide sequence: TGTGCCAGCGTGGACGGGGGAGGCTACACCTTC.

The J gene is TRBJ1-1, the V gene TRBV4-3; tentatively, D is TRBD1 (5 bases). CDR1 is LGHNA and CDR2 is YSLEER in the germline V gene. The CDR3 spans 14 residues. V was cut by 2 bases and J by 8 bases, with 15 bases left in between. DNA for the CDR3: TGCGCCAGCAGCCAAACCGGCCGGGGCCAAGAAGCTTTCTTT. Its translation is CASSQTGRGQEAFF.

This clonotype was found many times. This chain uses TRBV7-9 with TRBJ2-3; D is perhaps TRBD2 (5 bases). Trimming cost V 1 base and J 1 base, with 9 bases left between them. The CDR3 extends over 15 amino acids. Per germline, CDR1 SEHNR and CDR2 FQNEAQ (reference sequence). The CDR3 DNA is TGTGCCAGCAGCTTAGTTTTTAGCGGCACAGATACGCAGTATTTT. Encoded protein: CASSLVFSGTDTQYF.

This clonotype was found many times. CDR3 region: CASSLAGGAGYEQYV. The CDR3 DNA is TGTGCCAGCAGCTTAGCGGGGGGGGCCGGCTACGAGCAGTACGTC. The chain couples TRBV7-2 to TRBJ2-7; tentative D call: TRBD2 (7 bases). Germline loops: CDR1 SGHTA, CDR2 FQGNSA. The V and J ends lost 0 bases and 3 bases respectively, with 12 bases between them. This CDR3 contains 15 residues.

The chain couples TRBV12-3 or TRBV12-4 to TRBJ1-1; D possibly corresponds to TRBD1 (5 bases). The CDR3 spans 16 residues. V gave up 8 bases and J gave up 3 bases, with 22 bases separating them. CDR3 DNA sequence: TGTGCCAGCTACTACATGGGGGACGTCGTGGACACTGAAGCTTTCTTT. Its translation: CASYYMGDVVDTEAFF.

This clonotype was observed at least ten times. This chain links TRBV7-2 with TRBJ2-5; D perhaps matches TRBD1 (6 bases). The germline V and J ends were trimmed by 0 bases and 9 bases, with 26 bases remaining between them. CDR3 length: 18 residues. CDR1 is SGHTA, CDR2 FQGNSA, per germline. Written as DNA, the CDR3 is TGTGCCAGCAGCTTAGCTAGGGGGTGGGCCGAGAGATACGTGGCCCAGTACTTC. It codes for CASSLARGWAERYVAQYF. Together with reference TRBV7-2 and TRBJ2-5, the CDR3 gives the full variable domain: GAGVSQSPSNKVTEKGKDVELRCDPISGHTALYWYRQSLGQGLEFLIYFQGNSAPDKSGLPSDRFSAERTGGSVSTLTIQRTQQEDSAVYLCASSLARGWAERYVAQYFGPGTRLLVL.

CDR3 nucleotides: TGTGCCAGCAGCCCTGGACTGCTAAGCTCCTACAATGAGCAGTTCTTC. It translates to CASSPGLLSSYNEQFF. The J gene is TRBJ2-1, the V gene TRBV6-2 or TRBV6-3; maybe TRBD2 (5 bases). The CDR3 has 16 residues. The V gene lost 6 bases and the J gene lost 0 bases, with 15 bases spanning the gap. Germline CDR1 and CDR2: MNHEY and SVGEGT.

In its sample, this clonotype was seen a few times. The rearrangement links TRBV4-2 to TRBJ1-1; the D gene is possibly TRBD1 (6 bases). The CDR3 is 14 amino acids. Germline-derived CDR1 and CDR2 are LGHNA and YNFKEQ. Deletions cut 2 bases from V and 4 bases from J, with 11 bases between. The CDR3 nucleotides are TGTGCCAGCAGCCAAAGTCAGGGGAGCACTGAAGCTTTCTTT. Translated: CASSQSQGSTEAFF.

The chain is built from TRBV15 and TRBJ1-1; a weak D match, TRBD1 (5 bases). This CDR3 is 16 amino acids long. The V and J ends lost 1 base and 0 bases respectively, with 12 bases between them. The germline CDR1 and CDR2 sequences are LNHNV and YYDKDF (reference sequence). CDR3 amino acids: CATSRGSGAMNTEAFF. In nucleotides, the CDR3 is TGTGCCACCAGCAGAGGGTCTGGGGCAATGAACACTGAAGCTTTCTTT.

This clonotype was seen more than once but under ten times. The V gene is TRBV6-2 or TRBV6-3, the J gene TRBJ2-7, with D perhaps matching TRBD1 (6 bases). CDR1 and CDR2 (germline): MNHEY, SVGEGT. The CDR3 has 15 amino acids. The V end was cut by 6 bases, the J end by 3 bases, with 18 bases between. The DNA for the CDR3 is TGTGCCAGCAGAGAGACAGGCTCCCTTGACTACGAGCAGTACGTC. Translation: CASRETGSLDYEQYV.

V gene TRBV6-1 combines with J gene TRBJ1-6, with 8 bases fitting TRBD1. In germline, CDR1 is MNHNS, CDR2 SASEGT. After removal of 5 bases from V and 3 bases from J, the junction contained 3 bases not matched to a gene. The CDR3 contains 15 residues. CDR3 nucleotide sequence: TGTGCCAGCAGTCCGGGACAGGTCTATAATTCACCCCTCCACTTT. As protein: CASSPGQVYNSPLHF.

The chain links TRBV28 to TRBJ1-5; D is uncertain. Germline assignment: CDR1 MDHEN and CDR2 SYDVKM. The CDR3 sequence is 13 residues long. Trimming cost V 1 base and J 5 bases, with 6 bases left between them. CDR3 residues: CASSLLPDQPQHF. The CDR3 coding sequence is TGTGCCAGCAGTTTATTGCCCGATCAGCCCCAGCATTTT.

The table lists this clonotype with a few counts. The chain uses TRBV7-9 and TRBJ2-3; no clear D gene. The germline V gene encodes CDR1 SEHNR and CDR2 FQNEAQ (reference sequence). The V end lost 1 base, the J end lost 2 bases, and 7 bases lay between the germline ends. CDR3 size: 14 residues. CDR3 protein: CASSLDPYTDTQYF. The CDR3 nucleotides read TGTGCCAGCAGCTTAGATCCGTACACAGATACGCAGTATTTT.

This chain uses TRBV2 with TRBJ2-6, with D possibly TRBD1 on 5 matching bases. V gave up 3 bases and J gave up 2 bases, with 23 bases separating them. The CDR3 is 20 residues long. Germline V gene data show CDR1 as SNHLY and CDR2 as FYNNEI. The CDR3 region is CASSDSRAGQTLPGANVLTF. The CDR3 DNA sequence: TGTGCCAGCAGTGATAGCCGGGCAGGGCAGACCCTGCCTGGGGCCAACGTCCTGACTTTC.